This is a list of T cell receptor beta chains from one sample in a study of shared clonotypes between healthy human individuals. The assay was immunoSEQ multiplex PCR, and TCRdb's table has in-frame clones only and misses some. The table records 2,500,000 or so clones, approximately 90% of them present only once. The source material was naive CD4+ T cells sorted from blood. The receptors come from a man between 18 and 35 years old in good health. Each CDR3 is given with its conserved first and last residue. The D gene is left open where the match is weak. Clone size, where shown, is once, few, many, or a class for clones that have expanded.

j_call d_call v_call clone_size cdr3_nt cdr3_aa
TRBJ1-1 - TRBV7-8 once TGTGCCAGCAGCGCCGTGGGGGGGCCTGAAGCTTTCTTT CASSAVGGPEAFF
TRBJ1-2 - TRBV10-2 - TGCGCCAGCAGTGAGGGTGTTAGGGGCTATGGCTACACCTTC CASSEGVRGYGYTF
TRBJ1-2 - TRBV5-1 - TGCGCCAGCAGCTTGGGGAGCATTAACTATGGCTACACCTTC CASSLGSINYGYTF
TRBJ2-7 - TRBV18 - TGTGCCAGCTCAGCGACGGACTCCTACGAGCAGTACTTC CASSATDSYEQYF
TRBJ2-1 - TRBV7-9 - TGTGCCAGCAGCCCCCAGGGGTGGGACAATGAGCAGTTCTTC CASSPQGWDNEQFF
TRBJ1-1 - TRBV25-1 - TGTGCCAGCAGTGAATCCCAGGGGAGGGACACTGAAGCTTTCTTT CASSESQGRDTEAFF
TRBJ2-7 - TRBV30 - TGTGCCTGGAGGGGGGCCTACGAGCAGTACTTC CAWRGAYEQYF
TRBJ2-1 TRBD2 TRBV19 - TGTGCCAGTAGGACAGGACTAGCGGGAGGGCCTTATGAGCAGTTCTTC CASRTGLAGGPYEQFF
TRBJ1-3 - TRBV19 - TGTGCCAGTAGCTCCCGGAGGGGGTACTCTGGAAACACCATATATTTT CASSSRRGYSGNTIYF
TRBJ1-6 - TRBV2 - TGTGCCAGCAGGGAGGGTTTGATAGCCCTCCACTTT CASREGLIALHF
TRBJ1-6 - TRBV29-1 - TGCAGCGTTGAAGGCCACGGGGGTTCACCCCTCCACTTT CSVEGHGGSPLHF
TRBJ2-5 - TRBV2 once TGTGCCAGCGCGTCCGCTGGAGAGACCCAGTACTTC CASASAGETQYF
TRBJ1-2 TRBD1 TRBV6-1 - TGTGCCAGCACGGGAACAGGGGTTGGCTACACCTTC CASTGTGVGYTF
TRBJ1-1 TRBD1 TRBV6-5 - TGTGCCAGCAGAAGTGGGACAGGGTTCAACACTGAAGCTTTCTTT CASRSGTGFNTEAFF
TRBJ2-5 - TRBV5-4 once TGTGCCAGCAGCCCCGGGTTCCAAGAGACCCAGTACTTC CASSPGFQETQYF
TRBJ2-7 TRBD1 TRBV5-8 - TGTGCCAGCAGCTTCGGAAACAGGGGCAACGAGCAGTACTTC CASSFGNRGNEQYF
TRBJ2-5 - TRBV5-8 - TGTGCCAGCAGCCTCACCCAAGCGGCCCAGTACTTC CASSLTQAAQYF
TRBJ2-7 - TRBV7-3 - TGTGCCAGCAGCTTAACGGGGGGCGAGCAGTACTTC CASSLTGGEQYF
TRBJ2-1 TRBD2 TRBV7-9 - TGTGCCAGCAGCTCCCTTAGCGGGGGGTTCAGGAATGAGCAGTTCTTC CASSSLSGGFRNEQFF
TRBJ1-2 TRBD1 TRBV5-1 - TGCGCCAGCAGCCTGGGACAGGGGACCTATGGCTACACCTTC CASSLGQGTYGYTF
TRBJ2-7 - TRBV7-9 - TGTGCCAGCAGCCGGGACCGATCCTACGAGCAGTACTTC CASSRDRSYEQYF
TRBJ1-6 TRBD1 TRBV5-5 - TGTGCCAGCAGCTTGTTTCAGGGGGTATATAATTCACCCCTCCACTTT CASSLFQGVYNSPLHF
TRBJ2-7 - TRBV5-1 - TGCGCCAGCAGCCCGTCCGGACAGCCCTACGAGCAGTACTTC CASSPSGQPYEQYF
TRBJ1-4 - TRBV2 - TGTGCCAGCAGCCAAGGGACGGTCAATGAAAAACTGTTTTTT CASSQGTVNEKLFF
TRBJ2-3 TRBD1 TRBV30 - TGTGCCTGGGACAGGGGAAAGGATACGCAGTATTTT CAWDRGKDTQYF
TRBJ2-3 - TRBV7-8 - TGTGCCAGCAGCTCCCGGCGGGATACGCAGTATTTT CASSSRRDTQYF
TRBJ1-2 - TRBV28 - TGTGCCAGCAGTACCTTTGGTGCAGGCACGCACTATGGCTACACCTTC CASSTFGAGTHYGYTF
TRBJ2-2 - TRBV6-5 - TGTGCCAGCGGCCGGAACACCGGGGAGCTGTTTTTT CASGRNTGELFF
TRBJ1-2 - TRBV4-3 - TGCGCCAGCAGCCACATTAACTATGGCTACACCTTC CASSHINYGYTF
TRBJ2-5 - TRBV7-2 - TGTGCCAGCAGCTTAGGGGCGTACCAAGAGACCCAGTACTTC CASSLGAYQETQYF
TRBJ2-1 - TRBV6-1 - TGTGCCAGCAGTGAATCCCCCGACAGGGAGCAGTTCTTC CASSESPDREQFF
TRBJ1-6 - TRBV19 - TGTGCCAGTAGTATCTCTAATTCACCCCTCCACTTT CASSISNSPLHF
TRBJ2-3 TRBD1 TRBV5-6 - TGTGCCAGCAGCTTCGGACAGGCGGGCACAGATACGCAGTATTTT CASSFGQAGTDTQYF
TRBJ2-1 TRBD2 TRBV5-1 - TGCGCCAGCAGCCTCGGGACTAGCGGGAGTGCGTCCTACAATGAGCAGTTCTTC CASSLGTSGSASYNEQFF
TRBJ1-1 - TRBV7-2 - TGTGCCAGCAGTTCGAGATTGTCCACTGAAGCTTTCTTT CASSSRLSTEAFF
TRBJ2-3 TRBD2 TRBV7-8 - TGTGCCAGCCTCGGGACTAGCGGGGGGGCGACGCAGTATTTT CASLGTSGGATQYF
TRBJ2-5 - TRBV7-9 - TGTGCCAGCAGCCCCAGCGGAGGGGGGGAGACCCAGTACTTC CASSPSGGGETQYF
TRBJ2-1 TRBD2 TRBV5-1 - TGCGCCAGCAGCTTGCGGACTAGCGGGGACAATGAGCAGTTCTTC CASSLRTSGDNEQFF
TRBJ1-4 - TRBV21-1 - TGTGCCAGCAGCAAAAGACAGGACAAAAATGAAAAACTGTTTTTT CASSKRQDKNEKLFF